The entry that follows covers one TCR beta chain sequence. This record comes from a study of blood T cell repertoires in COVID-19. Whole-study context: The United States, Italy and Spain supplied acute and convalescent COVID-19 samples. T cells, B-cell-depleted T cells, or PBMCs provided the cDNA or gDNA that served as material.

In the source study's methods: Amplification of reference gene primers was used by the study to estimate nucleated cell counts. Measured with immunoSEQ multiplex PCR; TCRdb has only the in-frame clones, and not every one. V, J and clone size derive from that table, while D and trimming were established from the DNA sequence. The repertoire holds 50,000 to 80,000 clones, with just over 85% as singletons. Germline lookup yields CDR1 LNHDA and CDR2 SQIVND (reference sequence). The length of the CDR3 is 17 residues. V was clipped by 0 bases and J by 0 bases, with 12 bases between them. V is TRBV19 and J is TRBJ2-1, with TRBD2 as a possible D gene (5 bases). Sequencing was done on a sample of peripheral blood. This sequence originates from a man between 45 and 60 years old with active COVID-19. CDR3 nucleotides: TGTGCCAGTAGTATAGAGGCCCTAGCTTCCTCCTACAATGAGCAGTTCTTC. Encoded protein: CASSIEALASSYNEQFF.